This T cell receptor beta chain was sequenced for a study of blood T cell repertoires in COVID-19. CDR1 SQVTM and CDR2 ANQGSEA come from the germline V gene. The junction had 5 bases not matched to a gene; V was cut back by 4 bases and J by 0 bases. The CDR3 is 15 amino acids. The protocol was immunoSEQ multiplex PCR, while the TCRdb copy is restricted to in-frame clones and leaves out a portion. This table has nearly 110,000 clones, 71% appearing once. The sample taken for sequencing was peripheral blood. The rearrangement links TRBV29-1 to TRBJ2-3, with 9 bases lining up with TRBD2. This TCR derives from a human donor with acute or convalescent COVID-19. The donor label of this sample is uncertain. The DNA for the CDR3 is TGCAGCGTTGTAGCGGGGGCCCATAGCACAGATACGCAGTATTTT. Its translation: CSVVAGAHSTDTQYF.